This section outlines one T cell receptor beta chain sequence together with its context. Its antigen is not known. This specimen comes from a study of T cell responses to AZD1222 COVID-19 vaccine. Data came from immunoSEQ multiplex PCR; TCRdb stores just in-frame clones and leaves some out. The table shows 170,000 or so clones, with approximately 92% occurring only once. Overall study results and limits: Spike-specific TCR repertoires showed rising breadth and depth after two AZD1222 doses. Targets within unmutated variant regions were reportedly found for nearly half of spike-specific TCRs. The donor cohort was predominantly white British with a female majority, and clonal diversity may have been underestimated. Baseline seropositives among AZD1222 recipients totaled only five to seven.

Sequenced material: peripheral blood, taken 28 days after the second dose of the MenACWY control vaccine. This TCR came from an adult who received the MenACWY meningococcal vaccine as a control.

CDR3 in amino acids: CASLAGANTEAFF. The CDR3 DNA follows: TGTGCCAGCCTGGCAGGGGCTAACACTGAAGCTTTCTTT. The V and J genes are TRBV7-9 and TRBJ1-1, with D maybe TRBD1 (6 bases). Germline CDR1 and CDR2: SEHNR and FQNEAQ (reference sequence). The CDR3 has 13 amino acids. Trimming removed 8 bases from V and 2 bases from J, with 12 bases in between. Full variable domain (remainder filled in from reference TRBV7-9 and TRBJ1-1): DTGVSQNPRHKITKRGQNVTFRCDPISEHNRLYWYRQTLGQGPEFLTYFQNEAQLEKSRLLSDRFSAERPKGSFSTLEIQRTEQGDSAMYLCASLAGANTEAFFGQGTRLTVV.